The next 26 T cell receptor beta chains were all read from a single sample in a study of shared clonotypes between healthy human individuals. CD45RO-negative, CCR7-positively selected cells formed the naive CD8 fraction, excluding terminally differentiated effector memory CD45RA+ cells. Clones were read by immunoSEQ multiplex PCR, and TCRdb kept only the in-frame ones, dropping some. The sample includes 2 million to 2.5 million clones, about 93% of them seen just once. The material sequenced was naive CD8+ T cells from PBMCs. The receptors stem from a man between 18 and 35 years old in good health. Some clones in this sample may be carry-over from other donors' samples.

CDR3 loop: CASSAKDSYEQYF. For the CDR3, the DNA is TGTGCCAGCAGCGCTAAGGACAGCTACGAGCAGTACTTC. The chain is built from TRBV9 and TRBJ2-7, with a weak D call TRBD1 (6 bases). V lost 3 bases and J lost 3, with 10 bases in between. This CDR3 is 13 amino acids long. The germline V gene encodes CDR1 SGDLS and CDR2 YYNGEE.

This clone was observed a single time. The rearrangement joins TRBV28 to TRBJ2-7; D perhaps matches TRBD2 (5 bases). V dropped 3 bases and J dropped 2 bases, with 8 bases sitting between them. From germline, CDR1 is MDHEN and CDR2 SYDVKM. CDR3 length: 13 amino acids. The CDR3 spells CASSFYGTYEQYF. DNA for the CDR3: TGTGCCAGCAGTTTTTACGGGACCTACGAGCAGTACTTC.

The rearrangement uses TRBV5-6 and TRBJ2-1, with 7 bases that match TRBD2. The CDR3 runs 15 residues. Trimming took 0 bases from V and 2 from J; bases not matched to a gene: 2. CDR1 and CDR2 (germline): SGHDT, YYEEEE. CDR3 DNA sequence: TGTGCCAGCAGCTTGGGGGCGGGAGCCTACAATGAGCAGTTCTTC. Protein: CASSLGAGAYNEQFF.

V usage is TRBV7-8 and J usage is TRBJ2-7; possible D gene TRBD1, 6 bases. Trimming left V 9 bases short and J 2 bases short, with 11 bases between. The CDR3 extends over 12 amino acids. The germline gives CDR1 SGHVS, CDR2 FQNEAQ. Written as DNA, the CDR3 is TGTGCCAGTCGGGACACCACCTACGAGCAGTACTTC. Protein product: CASRDTTYEQYF.

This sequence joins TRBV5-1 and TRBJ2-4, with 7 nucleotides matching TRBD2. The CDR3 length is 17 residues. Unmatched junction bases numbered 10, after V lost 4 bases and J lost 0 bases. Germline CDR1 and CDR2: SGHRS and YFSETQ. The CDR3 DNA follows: TGCGCCAGCAGCGGAATCGGCGGGAGAATAGCCAAAAACATTCAGTACTTC. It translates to CASSGIGGRIAKNIQYF.

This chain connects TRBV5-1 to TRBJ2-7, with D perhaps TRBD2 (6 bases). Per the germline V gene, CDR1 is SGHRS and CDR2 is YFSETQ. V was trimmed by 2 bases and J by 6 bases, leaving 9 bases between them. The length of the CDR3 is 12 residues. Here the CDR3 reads CASSLGGLEQYF. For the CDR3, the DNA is TGCGCCAGCAGCTTAGGAGGGCTCGAGCAGTACTTC.

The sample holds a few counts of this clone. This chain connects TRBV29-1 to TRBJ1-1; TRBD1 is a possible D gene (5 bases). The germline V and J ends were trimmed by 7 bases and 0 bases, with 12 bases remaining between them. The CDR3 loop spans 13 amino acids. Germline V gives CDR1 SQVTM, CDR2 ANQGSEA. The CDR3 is CSAAGGMNTEAFF. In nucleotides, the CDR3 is TGCAGCGCAGCGGGGGGGATGAACACTGAAGCTTTCTTT.

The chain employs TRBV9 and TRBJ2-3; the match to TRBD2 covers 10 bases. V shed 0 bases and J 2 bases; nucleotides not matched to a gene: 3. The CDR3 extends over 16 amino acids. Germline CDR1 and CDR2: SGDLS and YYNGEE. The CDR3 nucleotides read TGTGCCAGCAGCGTAGCACTAGCGGGGACCACAGATACGCAGTATTTT. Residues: CASSVALAGTTDTQYF.

CDR3 bases: TGTGCCAGCAGCAGCGGGGGATTAGCGGGAGACGAGCAGTTCTTC. It specifies CASSSGGLAGDEQFF. The V gene is TRBV7-9, the J gene TRBJ2-1; 9 bases fit TRBD2. Germline CDR1 is SEHNR and CDR2 is FQNEAQ (reference sequence). J lost 10 bases, V lost 5 bases, and 12 bases had no gene match. This CDR3 contains 15 residues.

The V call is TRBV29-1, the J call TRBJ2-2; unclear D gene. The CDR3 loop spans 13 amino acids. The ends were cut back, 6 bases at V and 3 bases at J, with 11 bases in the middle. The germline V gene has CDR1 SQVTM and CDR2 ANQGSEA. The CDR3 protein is CSVLRKDTGELFF. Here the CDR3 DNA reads TGCAGCGTCCTGAGGAAGGACACCGGGGAGCTGTTTTTT.

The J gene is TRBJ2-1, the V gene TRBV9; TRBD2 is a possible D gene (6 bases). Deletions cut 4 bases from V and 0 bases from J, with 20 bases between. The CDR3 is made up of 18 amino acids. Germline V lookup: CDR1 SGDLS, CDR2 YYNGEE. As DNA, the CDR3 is TGTGCCAGCAGCCATCATCGATCAAAGACTAGCTCCTACAATGAGCAGTTCTTC. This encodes CASSHHRSKTSSYNEQFF.

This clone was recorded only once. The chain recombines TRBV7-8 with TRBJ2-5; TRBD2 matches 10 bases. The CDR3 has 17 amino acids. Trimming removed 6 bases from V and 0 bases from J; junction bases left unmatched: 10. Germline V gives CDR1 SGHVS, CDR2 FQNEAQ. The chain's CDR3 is CASSLSSGRGNQETQYF. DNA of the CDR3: TGTGCCAGCAGTCTGTCCAGCGGGAGGGGAAACCAAGAGACCCAGTACTTC.

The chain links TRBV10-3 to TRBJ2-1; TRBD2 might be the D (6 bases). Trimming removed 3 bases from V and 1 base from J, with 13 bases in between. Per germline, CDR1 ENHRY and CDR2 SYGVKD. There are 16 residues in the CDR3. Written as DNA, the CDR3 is TGTGCCATCAGTGACCTTACCGGGACTTCCTACAATGAGCAGTTCTTC. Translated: CAISDLTGTSYNEQFF.

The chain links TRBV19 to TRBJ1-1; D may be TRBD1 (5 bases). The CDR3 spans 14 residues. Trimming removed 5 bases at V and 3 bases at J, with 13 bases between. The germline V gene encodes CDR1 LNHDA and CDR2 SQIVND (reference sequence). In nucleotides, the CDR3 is TGTGCCAGTAGTGTCCGGGACCGATACACTGAAGCTTTCTTT. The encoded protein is CASSVRDRYTEAFF.

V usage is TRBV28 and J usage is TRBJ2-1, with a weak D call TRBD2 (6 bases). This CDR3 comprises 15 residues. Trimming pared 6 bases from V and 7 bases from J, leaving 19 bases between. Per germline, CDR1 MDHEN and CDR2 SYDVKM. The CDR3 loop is CASRPPGERLNEQFF. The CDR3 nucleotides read TGTGCCAGCAGACCCCCGGGAGAACGTCTGAATGAGCAGTTCTTC.

The CDR3 reads CASSQVSAGAEQFF. The DNA of the CDR3 is TGCGCCAGCAGCCAAGTGTCAGCCGGGGCTGAGCAGTTCTTC. The V gene is TRBV4-3, the J gene TRBJ2-1; possibly TRBD1 or TRBD2 for D (5 bases each). Trimming stripped 1 base from V and 9 bases from J, with 13 bases between. This CDR3 spans 14 amino acids. Germline V gene data show CDR1 as LGHNA and CDR2 as YSLEER.

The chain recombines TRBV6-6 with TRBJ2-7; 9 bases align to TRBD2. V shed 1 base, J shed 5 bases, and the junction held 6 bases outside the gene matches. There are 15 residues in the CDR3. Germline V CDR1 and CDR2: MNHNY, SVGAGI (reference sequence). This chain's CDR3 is CASSYFPGTSNEQYF. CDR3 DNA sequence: TGTGCCAGCAGTTACTTCCCCGGGACTAGCAACGAGCAGTACTTC.

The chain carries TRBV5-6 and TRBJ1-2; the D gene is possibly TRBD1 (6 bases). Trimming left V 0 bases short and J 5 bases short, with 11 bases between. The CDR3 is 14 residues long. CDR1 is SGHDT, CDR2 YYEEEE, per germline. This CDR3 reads CASSLVTGAYGYTF. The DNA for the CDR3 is TGTGCCAGCAGCTTGGTGACAGGAGCATATGGCTACACCTTC.

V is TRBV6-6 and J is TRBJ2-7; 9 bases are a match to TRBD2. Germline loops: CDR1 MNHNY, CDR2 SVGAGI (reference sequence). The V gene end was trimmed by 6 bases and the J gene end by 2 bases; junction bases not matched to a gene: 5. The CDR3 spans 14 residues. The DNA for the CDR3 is TGTGCCAGCAGGGAGACTAGCGGACCCTACGAGCAGTACTTC. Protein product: CASRETSGPYEQYF.

CDR3 bases: TGTGCCAGCAGCTCAGGGTTTGCCTACAATGAGCAGTTCTTC. Translating gives CASSSGFAYNEQFF. The rearrangement uses TRBV7-6 and TRBJ2-1; a weak D match, TRBD1 (5 bases). CDR1 and CDR2 (germline): SGHVS, FNYEAQ. The CDR3 loop spans 14 amino acids. The V gene lost 4 bases and the J gene lost 2 bases, with 9 bases spanning the gap.

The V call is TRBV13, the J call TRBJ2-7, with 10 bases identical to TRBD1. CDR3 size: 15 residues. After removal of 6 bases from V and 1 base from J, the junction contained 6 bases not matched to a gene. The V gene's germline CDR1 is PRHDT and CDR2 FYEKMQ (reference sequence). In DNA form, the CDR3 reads TGTGCCAGCAGTGTACCGGGACAGGGGTCCTACGAGCAGTACTTC. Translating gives CASSVPGQGSYEQYF.

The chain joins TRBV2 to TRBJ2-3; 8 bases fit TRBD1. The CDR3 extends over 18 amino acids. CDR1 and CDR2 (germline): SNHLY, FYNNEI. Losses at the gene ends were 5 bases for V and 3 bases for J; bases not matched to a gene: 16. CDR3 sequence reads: CASSLLRTGSSGTDTQYF. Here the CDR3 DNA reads TGTGCCAGCAGTCTTCTCCGGACAGGGTCGTCCGGAACAGATACGCAGTATTTT.

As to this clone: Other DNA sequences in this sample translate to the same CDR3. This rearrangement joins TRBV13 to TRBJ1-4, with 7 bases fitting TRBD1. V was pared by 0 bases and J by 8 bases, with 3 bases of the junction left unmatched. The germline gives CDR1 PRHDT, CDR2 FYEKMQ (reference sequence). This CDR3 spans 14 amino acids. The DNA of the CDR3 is TGTGCCAGCAGCTTAGGGCAGGGGGGCGAAAAACTGTTTTTT. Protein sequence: CASSLGQGGEKLFF.

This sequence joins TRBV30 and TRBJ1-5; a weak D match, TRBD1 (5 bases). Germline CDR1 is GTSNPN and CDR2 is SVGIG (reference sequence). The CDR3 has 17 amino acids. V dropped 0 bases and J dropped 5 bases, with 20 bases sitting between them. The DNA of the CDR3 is TGTGCCTGGAGTGTAAGGGAAGCTAGGGGTTTTCATCAGCCCCAGCATTTT. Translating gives CAWSVREARGFHQPQHF.

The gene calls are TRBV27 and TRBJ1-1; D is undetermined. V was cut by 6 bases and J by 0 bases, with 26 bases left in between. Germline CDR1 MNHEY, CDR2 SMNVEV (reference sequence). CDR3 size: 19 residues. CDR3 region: CASRAQPRLFNRMNTEAFF. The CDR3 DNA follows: TGTGCCAGCAGGGCCCAACCCCGGTTGTTTAACAGAATGAACACTGAAGCTTTCTTT.

CDR3 bases: TGTGCCAGTAGCGACCGGGACATCGATACGCAGTATTTT. Its protein product is CASSDRDIDTQYF. The chain uses TRBV19 and TRBJ2-3, with D tentatively TRBD1 (6 bases). Germline V gives CDR1 LNHDA, CDR2 SQIVND (reference sequence). Trimming removed 6 bases at V and 6 bases at J, with 13 bases between. This CDR3 contains 13 residues. Together with reference TRBV19 and TRBJ2-3, the CDR3 gives the full variable domain: DGGITQSPKYLFRKEGQNVTLSCEQNLNHDAMYWYRQDPGQGLRLIYYSQIVNDFQKGDIAEGYSVSREKKESFPLTVTSAQKNPTAFYLCASSDRDIDTQYFGPGTRLTVL.